Below, one TCR beta chain is given with its context. CDR3 size: 13 residues. The germline V gene encodes CDR1 MDHEN and CDR2 SYDVKM. The ends were cut back, 8 bases at V and 6 bases at J, with 16 bases in the middle. The data originate from a study of blood T cell repertoires in COVID-19. Data came from immunoSEQ multiplex PCR; TCRdb stores just in-frame clones and leaves some out. The repertoire holds about 34,000 clones, with around 80% as singletons. The origin of this receptor is an elderly man with active or convalescent COVID-19. The V and J genes are TRBV28 and TRBJ1-2; D perhaps matches TRBD1 (6 bases). The sequenced material came from peripheral blood. This CDR3 reads CASGLRQADGYTF. The CDR3 nucleotides are TGTGCCAGCGGCCTAAGACAGGCCGATGGCTACACCTTC.